This record covers a single TCR beta chain. What it recognizes is unknown. A quantity of about 0.45 to 1 ug RNA underwent reverse transcription using random hexamers. TCRdb ran MiXCR on the immunoSEQ multiplex PCR reads and lists one entry per CDR3 protein. The data hold around 300,000 distinct CDR3 sequences, with 65% to 90% observed a single time. The V end was cut by 5 bases, the J end by 6 bases, with 8 bases between. Per the germline V gene, CDR1 is SQVTM and CDR2 is ANQGSEA. The CDR3 runs to 11 residues. This specimen comes from a study of CD8 T cells in Susac syndrome. Whole-study results and caveats: It was acknowledged by the study that relatively few individuals were included in its TCR sequencing and HLA analysis.

This receptor was taken from a human donor with multiple sclerosis. The V call is TRBV29-1, the J call TRBJ2-1; D not resolved. Sequencing was done on a sample of CD8+ T cells from PBMCs. The chain's CDR3 is CSVPSVNEQFF. The CDR3 nucleotides read TGCAGCGTTCCCTCGGTCAATGAGCAGTTCTTC.